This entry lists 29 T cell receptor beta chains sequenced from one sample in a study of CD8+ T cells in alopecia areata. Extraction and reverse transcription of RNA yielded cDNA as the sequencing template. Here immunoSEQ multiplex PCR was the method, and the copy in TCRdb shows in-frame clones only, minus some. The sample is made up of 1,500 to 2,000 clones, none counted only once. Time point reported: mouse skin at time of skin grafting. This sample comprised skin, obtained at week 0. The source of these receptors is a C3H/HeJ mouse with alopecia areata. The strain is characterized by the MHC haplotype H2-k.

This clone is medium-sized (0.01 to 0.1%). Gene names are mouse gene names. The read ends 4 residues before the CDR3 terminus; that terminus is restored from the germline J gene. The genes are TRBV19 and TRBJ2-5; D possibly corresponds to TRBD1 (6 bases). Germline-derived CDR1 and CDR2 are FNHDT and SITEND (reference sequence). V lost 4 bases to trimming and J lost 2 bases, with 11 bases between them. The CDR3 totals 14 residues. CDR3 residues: CASSRTGIQDTQYF. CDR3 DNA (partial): TGTGCCAGCAGTCGAACAGGGATCCAAGAC.

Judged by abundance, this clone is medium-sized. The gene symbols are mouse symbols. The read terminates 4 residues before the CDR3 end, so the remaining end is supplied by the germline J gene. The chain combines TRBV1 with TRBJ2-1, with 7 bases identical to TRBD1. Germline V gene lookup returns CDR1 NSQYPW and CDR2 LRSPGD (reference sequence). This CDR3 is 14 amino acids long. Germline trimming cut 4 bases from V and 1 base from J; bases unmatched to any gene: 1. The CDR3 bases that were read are TGCACCTGCAGTGAGGGACAGAACTATGCT. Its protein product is CTCSEGQNYA. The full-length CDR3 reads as CTCSEGQNYAEQFF.

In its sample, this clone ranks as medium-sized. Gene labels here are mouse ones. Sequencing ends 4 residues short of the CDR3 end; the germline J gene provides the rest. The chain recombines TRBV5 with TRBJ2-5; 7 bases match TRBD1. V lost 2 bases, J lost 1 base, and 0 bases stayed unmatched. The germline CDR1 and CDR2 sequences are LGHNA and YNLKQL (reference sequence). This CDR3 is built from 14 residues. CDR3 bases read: TGTGCCAGCAGCCAAACAGGGGACCAAGAC. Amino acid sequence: CASSQTGDQD. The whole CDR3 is CASSQTGDQDTQYF.

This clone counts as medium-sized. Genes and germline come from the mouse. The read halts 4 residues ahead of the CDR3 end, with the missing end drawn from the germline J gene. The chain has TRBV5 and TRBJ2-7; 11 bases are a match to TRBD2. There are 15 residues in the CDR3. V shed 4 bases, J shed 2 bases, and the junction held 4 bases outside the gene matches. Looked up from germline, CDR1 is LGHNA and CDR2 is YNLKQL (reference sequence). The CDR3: CASSPRDWGTYEQYF. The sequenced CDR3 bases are TGTGCCAGCAGCCCCCGGGACTGGGGGACCTAT.

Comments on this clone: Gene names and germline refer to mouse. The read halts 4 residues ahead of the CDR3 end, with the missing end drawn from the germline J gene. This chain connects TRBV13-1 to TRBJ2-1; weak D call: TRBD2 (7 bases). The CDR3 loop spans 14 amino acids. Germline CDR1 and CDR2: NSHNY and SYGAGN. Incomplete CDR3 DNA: TGTGCCAGCAGTGATTTGTGGGGGGCGGCT. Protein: CASSDLWGAA. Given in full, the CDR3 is CASSDLWGAAEQFF.

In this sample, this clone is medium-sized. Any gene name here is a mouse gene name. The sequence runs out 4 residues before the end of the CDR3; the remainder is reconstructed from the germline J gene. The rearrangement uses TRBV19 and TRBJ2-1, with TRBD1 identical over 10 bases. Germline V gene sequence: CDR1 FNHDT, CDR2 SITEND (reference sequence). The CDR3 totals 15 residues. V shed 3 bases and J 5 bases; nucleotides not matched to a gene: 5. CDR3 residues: CASSTLGTGDAEQFF. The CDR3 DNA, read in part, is TGTGCCAGCAGTACCCTCGGGACAGGGGATGCT.

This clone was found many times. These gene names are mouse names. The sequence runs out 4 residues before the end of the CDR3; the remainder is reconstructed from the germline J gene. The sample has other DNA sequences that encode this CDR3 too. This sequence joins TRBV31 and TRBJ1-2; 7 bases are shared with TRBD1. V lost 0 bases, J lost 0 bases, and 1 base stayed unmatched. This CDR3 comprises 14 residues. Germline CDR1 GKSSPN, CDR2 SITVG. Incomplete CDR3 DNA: TGTGCCTGGAGTCTCGACAGGGCAAACTCC. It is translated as CAWSLDRANS. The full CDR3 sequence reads CAWSLDRANSDYTF. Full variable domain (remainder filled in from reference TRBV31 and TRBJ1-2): AQTIHQWPVAEIKAVGSPLSLGCTIKGKSSPNLYWYWQATGGTLQQLFYSITVGQVESVVQLNLSASRPKDDQFILSTEKLLLSHSGFYLCAWSLDRANSDYTFGSGTRLLVI.

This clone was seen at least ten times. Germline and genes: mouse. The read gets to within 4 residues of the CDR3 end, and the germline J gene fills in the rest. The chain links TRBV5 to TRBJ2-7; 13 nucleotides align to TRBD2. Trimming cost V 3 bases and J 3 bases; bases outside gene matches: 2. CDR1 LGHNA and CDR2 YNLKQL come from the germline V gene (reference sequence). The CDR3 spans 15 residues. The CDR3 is CASSQRDWGGYEQYF. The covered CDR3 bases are TGTGCCAGCAGCCAGAGGGACTGGGGGGGCTAT.

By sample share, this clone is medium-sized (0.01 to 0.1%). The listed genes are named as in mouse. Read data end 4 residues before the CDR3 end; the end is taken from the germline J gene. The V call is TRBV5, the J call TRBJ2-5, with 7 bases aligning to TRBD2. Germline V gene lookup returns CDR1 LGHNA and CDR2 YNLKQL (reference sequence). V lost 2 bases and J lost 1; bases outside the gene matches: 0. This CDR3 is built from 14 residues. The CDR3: CASSQLGDQDTQYF. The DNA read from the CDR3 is TGTGCCAGCAGCCAACTGGGGGACCAAGAC.

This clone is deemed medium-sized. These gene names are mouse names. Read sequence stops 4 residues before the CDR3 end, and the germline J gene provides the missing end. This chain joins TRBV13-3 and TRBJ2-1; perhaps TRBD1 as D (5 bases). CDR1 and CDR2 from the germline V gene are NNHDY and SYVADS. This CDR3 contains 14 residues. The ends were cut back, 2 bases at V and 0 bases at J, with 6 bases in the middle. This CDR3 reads CASSDRANYAEQFF. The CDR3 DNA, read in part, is TGTGCCAGCAGTGACAGGGCTAACTATGCT.

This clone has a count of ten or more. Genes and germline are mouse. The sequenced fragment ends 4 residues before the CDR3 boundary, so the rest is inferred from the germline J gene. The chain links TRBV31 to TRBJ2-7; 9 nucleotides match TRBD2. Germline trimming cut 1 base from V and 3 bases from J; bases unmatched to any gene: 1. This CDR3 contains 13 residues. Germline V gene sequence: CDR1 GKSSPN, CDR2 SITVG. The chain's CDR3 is CAWSHWGDYEQYF. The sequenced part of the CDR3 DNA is TGTGCCTGGAGTCACTGGGGGGACTAT.

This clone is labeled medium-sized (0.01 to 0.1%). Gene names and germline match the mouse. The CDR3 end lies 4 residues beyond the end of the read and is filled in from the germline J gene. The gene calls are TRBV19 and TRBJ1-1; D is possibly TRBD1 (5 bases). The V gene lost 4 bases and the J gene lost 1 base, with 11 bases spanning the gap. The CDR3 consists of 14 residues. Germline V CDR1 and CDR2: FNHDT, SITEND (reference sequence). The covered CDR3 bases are TGTGCCAGCAGTTCTGACAGATTAAACACA. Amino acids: CASSSDRLNT. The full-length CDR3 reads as CASSSDRLNTEVFF.

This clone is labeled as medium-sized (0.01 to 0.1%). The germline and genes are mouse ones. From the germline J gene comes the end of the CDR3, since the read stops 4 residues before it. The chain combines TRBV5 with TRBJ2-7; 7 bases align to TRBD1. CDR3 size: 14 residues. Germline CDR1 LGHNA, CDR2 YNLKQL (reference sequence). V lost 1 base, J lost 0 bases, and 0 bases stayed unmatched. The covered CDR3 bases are TGTGCCAGCAGCCAAGGACAGGGCTCCTAT. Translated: CASSQGQGSY. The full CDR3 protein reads CASSQGQGSYEQYF.

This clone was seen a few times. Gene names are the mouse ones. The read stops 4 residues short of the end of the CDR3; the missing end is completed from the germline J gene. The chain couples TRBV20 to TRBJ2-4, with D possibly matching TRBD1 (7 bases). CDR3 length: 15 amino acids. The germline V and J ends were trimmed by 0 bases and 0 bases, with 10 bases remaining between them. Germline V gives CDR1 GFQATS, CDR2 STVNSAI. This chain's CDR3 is CGARDQGGSQNTLYF. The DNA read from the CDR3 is TGTGGTGCTAGGGATCAGGGGGGTAGTCAAAAC. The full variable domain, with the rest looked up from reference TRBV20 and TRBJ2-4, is GALVYQYPRRTICKSGTSMRMECQAVGFQATSVAWYRQSPQKTFELIALSTVNSAIKYEQNFTQEKFPISHPNLSFSSMTVLNAYLEDRGLYLCGARDQGGSQNTLYFGAGTRLSVL.

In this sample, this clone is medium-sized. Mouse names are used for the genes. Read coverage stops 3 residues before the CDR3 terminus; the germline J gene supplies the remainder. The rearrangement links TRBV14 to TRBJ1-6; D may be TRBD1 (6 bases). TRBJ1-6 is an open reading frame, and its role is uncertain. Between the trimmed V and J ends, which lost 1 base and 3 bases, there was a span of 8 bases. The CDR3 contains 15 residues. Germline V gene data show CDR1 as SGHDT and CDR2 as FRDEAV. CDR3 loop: CASSFGTSYNSPLYF. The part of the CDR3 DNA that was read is TGTGCCAGCAGTTTCGGGACAAGCTATAATTCGCCC.

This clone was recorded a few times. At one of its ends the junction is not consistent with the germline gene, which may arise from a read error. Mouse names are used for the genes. CDR3 in amino acids: CAGSDSDRGAEQFF. CDR3 bases read: TGTGCCGGCAGTGATAGTGACAGGGGTGCT. This sequence joins TRBV13-1 and TRBJ2-1, with TRBD1 matching 8 bases. The sequenced fragment ends 4 residues before the CDR3 boundary, so the rest is inferred from the germline J gene. Looked up from germline, CDR1 is NSHNY and CDR2 is SYGAGN. The CDR3 runs to 14 residues.

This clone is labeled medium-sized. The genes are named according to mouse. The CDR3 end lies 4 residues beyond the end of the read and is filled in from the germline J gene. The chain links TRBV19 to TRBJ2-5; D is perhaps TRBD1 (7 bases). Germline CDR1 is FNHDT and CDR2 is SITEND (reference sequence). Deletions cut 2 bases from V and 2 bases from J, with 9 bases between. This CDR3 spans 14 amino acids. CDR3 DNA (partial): TGTGCCAGCAGTATCCAGGGGGGCCAAGAC. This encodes CASSIQGGQD. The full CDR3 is CASSIQGGQDTQYF.

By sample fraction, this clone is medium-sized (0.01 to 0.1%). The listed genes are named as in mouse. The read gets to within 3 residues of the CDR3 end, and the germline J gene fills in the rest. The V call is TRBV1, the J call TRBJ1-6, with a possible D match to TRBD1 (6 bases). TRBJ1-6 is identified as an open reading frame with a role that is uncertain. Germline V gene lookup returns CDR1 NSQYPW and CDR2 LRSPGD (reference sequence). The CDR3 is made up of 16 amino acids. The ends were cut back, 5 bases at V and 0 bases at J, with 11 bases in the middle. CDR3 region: CTCSPPTGSYNSPLYF. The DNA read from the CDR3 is TGCACCTGCAGTCCCCCGACAGGTTCCTATAATTCGCCC.

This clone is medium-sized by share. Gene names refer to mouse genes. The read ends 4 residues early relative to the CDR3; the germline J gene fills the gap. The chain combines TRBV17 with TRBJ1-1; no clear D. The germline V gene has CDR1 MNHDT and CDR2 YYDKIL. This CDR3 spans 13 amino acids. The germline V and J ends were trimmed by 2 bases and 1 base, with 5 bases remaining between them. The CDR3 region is CASSRHRNTEVFF. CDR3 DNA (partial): TGTGCTAGCAGTAGACACAGAAACACA.

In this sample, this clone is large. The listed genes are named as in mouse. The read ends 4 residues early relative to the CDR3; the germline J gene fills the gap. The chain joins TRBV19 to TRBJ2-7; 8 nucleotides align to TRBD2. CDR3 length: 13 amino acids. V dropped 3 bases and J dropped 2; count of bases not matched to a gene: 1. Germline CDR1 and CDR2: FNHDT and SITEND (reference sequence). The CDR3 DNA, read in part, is TGTGCCAGCAGTACTGGGGGGCCCTAT. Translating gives CASSTGGPY. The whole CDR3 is CASSTGGPYEQYF.

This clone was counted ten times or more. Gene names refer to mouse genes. The CDR3 DNA, read in part, is TGTGCAAGCAGCTCCCTTCGGGACTGGGGGGGGGACTATGCT. Encoded protein: CASSSLRDWGGDYA. From start to end, the CDR3 is CASSSLRDWGGDYAEQFF. J is TRBJ2-1 and V is TRBV16; 13 bases agree with TRBD2. The read terminates 4 residues ahead of where the CDR3 ends, so the germline J gene completes it. The germline gives CDR1 SGHSA, CDR2 FRNQAP. The CDR3 covers 18 residues. Unmatched junction bases numbered 8, after V lost 4 bases and J lost 2 bases.

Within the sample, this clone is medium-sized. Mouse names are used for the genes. CDR3: CASSWDRTNSDYTF. The sequenced part of the CDR3 DNA is TGTGCCAGCAGTTGGGACAGGACAAACTCC. V is TRBV19 and J is TRBJ1-2; 8 nucleotides match TRBD1. The CDR3 goes on 4 residues after the read ends, and that part is filled in from the germline J gene. This CDR3 spans 14 amino acids. Germline values: CDR1 FNHDT, CDR2 SITEND (reference sequence). With V trimmed by 4 bases and J by 0 bases, 2 bases remained unmatched.

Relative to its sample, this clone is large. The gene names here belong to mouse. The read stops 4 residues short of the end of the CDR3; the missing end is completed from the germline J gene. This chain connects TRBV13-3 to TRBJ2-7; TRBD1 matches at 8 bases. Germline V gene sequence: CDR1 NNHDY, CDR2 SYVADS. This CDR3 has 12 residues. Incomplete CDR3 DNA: TGTGCCAGCAGTGAACAGGGGGAT. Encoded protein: CASSEQGD. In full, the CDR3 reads CASSEQGDEQYF.

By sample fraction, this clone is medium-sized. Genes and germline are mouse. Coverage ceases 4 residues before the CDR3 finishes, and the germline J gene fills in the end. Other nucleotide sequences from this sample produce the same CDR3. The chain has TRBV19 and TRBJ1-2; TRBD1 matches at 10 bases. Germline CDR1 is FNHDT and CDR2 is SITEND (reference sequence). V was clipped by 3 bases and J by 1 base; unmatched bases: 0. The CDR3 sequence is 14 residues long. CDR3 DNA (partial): TGTGCCAGCAGTAGGGACAGGGGAAACTCC. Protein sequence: CASSRDRGNS. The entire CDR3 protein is CASSRDRGNSDYTF. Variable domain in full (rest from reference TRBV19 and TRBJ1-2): GGIITQTPKFLIGQEGQKLTLKCQQNFNHDTMYWYRQDSGKGLRLIYYSITENDLQKGDLSEGYDASREKKSSFSLTVTSAQKNEMAVFLCASSRDRGNSDYTFGSGTRLLVI.

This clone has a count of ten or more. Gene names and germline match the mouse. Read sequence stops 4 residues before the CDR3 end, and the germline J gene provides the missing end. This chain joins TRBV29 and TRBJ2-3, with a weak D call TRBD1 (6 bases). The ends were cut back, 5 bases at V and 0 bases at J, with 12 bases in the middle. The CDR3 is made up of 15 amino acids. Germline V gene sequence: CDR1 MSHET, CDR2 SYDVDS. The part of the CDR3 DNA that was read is TGTGCTAGCAGTCCTAGGGGGTCTAGTGCAGAA. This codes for CASSPRGSSAE. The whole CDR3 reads CASSPRGSSAETLYF.

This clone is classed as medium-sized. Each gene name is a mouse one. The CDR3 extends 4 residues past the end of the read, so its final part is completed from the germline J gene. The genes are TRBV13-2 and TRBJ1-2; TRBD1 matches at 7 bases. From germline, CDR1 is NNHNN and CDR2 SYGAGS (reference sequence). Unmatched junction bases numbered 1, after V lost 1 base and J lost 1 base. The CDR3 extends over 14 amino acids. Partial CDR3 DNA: TGTGCCAGCGGTGATTGGACAGGAAACTCC. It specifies CASGDWTGNS. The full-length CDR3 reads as CASGDWTGNSDYTF.

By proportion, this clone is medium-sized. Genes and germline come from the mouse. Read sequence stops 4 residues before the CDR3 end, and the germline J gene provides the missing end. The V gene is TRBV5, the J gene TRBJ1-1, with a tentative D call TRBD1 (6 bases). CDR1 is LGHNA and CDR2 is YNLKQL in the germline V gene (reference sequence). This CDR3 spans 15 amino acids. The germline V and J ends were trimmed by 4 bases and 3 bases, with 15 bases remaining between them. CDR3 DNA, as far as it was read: TGTGCCAGCAGCCCCCGGGGGGGGCGGGACACA. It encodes CASSPRGGRDT. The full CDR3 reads CASSPRGGRDTEVFF.

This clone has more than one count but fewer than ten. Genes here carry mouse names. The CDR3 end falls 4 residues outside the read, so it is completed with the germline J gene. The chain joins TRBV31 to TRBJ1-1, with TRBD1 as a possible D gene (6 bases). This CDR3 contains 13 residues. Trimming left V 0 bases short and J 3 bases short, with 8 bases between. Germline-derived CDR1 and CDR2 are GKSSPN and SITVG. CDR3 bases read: TGTGCCTGGAGTCTGGGGGCGCACACA. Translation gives CAWSLGAHT. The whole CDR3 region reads CAWSLGAHTEVFF.

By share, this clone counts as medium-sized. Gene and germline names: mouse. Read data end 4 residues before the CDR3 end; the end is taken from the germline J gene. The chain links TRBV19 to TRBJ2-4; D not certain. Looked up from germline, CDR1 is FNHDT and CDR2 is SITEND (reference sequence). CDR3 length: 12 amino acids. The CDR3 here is CASSISINTLYF. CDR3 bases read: TGTGCCAGCAGTATATCCATAAAC.